This TCR beta chain is drawn from a study of graft-versus-host responses after intestinal transplantation. At the level of the study: Recipients underwent multivisceral, liver-intestinal, or isolated intestinal transplants. General study points: Maximum circulating GvH clone levels tracked with early post-transplant HvG decreases. Detection of GvH clones occurred in recipient marrow, and some had their first appearance in ileum or blood. Those patients showing graft-donor T cell macrochimerism displayed high graft-versus-host to host-versus-graft clonal ratios in allografts.

This clone was recorded only once. What it binds is not known. TCRdb's copy holds only in-frame clones and misses some; the assay was immunoSEQ multiplex PCR. This sample has 38,000 or so clones, with 85% to 95% found just once. This CDR3 comprises 17 residues. The germline V gene has CDR1 SGDLS and CDR2 YYNGEE. The J segment lost 2 bases and the V segment lost 6 bases, leaving 8 bases of the junction unmatched. The sequences come from unstimulated CD8+ T cells sorted from spleen or lymph node cells, collected before transplant. This TCR was sampled from a human donor who was the organ donor for an intestinal transplant. The chain links TRBV9 to TRBJ2-2, with 12 nucleotides matching TRBD1. CDR3 in amino acids: CASTGYGTGGNTGELFF. In DNA form, the CDR3 reads TGTGCCAGCACCGGGTACGGGACAGGGGGCAACACCGGGGAGCTGTTTTTT.